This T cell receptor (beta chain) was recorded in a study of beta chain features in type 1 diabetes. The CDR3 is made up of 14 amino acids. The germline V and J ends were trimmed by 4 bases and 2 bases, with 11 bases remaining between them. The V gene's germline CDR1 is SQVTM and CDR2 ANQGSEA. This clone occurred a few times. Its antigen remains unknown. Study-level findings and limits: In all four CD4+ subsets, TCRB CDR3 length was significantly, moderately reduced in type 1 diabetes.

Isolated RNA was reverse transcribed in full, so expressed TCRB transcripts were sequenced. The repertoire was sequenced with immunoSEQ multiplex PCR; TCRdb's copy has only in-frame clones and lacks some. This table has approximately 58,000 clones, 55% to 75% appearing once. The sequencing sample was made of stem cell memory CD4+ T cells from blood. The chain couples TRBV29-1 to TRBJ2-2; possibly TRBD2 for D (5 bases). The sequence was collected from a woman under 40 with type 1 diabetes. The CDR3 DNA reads TGCAGCGTTGTTCTGGGAGTAAACACCGGGGAGCTGTTTTTT. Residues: CSVVLGVNTGELFF.